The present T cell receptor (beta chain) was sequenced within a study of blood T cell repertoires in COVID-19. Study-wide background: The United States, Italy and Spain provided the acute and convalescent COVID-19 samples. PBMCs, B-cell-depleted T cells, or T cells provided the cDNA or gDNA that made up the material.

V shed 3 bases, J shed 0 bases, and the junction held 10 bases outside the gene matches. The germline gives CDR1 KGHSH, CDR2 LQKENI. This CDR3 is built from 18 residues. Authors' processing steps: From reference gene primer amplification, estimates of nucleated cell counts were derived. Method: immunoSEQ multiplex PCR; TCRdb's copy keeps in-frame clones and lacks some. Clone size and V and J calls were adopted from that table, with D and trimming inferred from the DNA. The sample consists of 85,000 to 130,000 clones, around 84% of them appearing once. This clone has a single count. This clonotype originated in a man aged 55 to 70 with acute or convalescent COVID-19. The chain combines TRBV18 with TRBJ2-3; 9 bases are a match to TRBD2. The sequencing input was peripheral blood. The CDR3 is CASSPQLAGESSTDTQYF. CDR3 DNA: TGTGCCAGCTCACCGCAATTAGCGGGAGAGTCCAGCACAGATACGCAGTATTTT.